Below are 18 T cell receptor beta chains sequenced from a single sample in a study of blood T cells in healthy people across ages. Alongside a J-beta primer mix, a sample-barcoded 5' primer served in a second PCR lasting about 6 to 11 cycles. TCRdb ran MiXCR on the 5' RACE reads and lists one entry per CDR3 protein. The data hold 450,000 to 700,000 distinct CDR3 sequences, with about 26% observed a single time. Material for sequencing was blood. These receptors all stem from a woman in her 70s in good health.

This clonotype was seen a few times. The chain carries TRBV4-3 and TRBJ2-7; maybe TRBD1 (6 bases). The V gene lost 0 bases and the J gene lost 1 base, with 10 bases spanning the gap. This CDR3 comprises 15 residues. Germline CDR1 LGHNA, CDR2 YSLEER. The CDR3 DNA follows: TGCGCCAGCAGCCAAGATACCGGACAGTCCTACGAGCAGTACTTC. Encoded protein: CASSQDTGQSYEQYF.

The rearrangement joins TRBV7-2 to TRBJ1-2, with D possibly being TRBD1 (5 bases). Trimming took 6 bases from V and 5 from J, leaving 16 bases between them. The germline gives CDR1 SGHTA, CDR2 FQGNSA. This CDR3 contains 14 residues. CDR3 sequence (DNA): TGTGCCAGCAGGTTCGCGGGGACCCCGTATGGCTACACCTTC. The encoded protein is CASRFAGTPYGYTF.

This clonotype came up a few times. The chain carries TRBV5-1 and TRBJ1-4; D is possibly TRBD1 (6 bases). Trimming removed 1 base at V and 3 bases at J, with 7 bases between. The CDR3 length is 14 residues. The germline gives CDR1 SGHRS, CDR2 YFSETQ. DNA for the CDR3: TGCGCCAGCAGCTTGAGACAGGCTAATGAAAAACTGTTTTTT. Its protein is CASSLRQANEKLFF.

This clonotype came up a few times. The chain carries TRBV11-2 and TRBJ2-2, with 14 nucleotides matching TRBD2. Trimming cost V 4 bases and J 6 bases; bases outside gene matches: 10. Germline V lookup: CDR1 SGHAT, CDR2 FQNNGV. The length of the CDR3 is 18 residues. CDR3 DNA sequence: TGTGCCAGCAGCTCGTCCGGGACTAGCGGGGGCAGGGCCGGGGAGCTGTTTTTT. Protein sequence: CASSSSGTSGGRAGELFF.

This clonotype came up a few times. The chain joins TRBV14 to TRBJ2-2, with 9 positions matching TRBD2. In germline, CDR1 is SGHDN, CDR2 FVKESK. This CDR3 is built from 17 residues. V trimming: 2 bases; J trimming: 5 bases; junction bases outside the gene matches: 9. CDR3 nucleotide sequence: TGTGCCAGCAGCCAACGACCTAGCGGGGCGATAACCGGGGAGCTGTTTTTT. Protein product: CASSQRPSGAITGELFF.

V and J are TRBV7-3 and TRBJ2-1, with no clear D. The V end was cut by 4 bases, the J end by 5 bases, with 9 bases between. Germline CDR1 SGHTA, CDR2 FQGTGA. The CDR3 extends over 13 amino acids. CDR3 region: CASSWGSNNEQFF. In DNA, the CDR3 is TGTGCCAGCAGCTGGGGTAGCAACAATGAGCAGTTCTTC. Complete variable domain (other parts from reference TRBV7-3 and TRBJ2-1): GAGVSQTPSNKVTEKGKYVELRCDPISGHTALYWYRQSLGQGPEFLIYFQGTGAADDSGLPNDRFFAVRPEGSVSTLKIQRTERGDSAVYLCASSWGSNNEQFFGPGTRLTVL.

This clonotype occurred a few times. In nucleotides, the CDR3 is TGTGCCAGCAGTTTCCTTTCTAACAGGGGGGACGGCTACACCTTC. Encoded protein: CASSFLSNRGDGYTF. The chain carries TRBV27 and TRBJ1-2; TRBD1 agrees at 8 bases. The CDR3 is made up of 15 amino acids. V was clipped by 3 bases and J by 8 bases; unmatched bases: 11. CDR1 is MNHEY and CDR2 is SMNVEV in the germline V gene (reference sequence).

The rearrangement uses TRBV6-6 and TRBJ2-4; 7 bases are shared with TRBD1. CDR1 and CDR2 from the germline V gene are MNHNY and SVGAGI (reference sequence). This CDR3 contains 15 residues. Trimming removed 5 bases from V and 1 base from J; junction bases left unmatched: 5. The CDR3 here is CASSRTGVAKNIQYF. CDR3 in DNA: TGTGCCAGCAGTCGAACAGGGGTGGCCAAAAACATTCAGTACTTC.

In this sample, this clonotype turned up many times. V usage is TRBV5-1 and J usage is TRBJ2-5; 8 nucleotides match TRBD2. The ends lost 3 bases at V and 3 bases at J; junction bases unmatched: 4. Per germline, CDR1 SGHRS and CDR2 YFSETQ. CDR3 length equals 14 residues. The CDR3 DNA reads TGCGCCAGCAGCTCGGGGGGGGGAAAAGAGACCCAGTACTTC. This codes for CASSSGGGKETQYF.

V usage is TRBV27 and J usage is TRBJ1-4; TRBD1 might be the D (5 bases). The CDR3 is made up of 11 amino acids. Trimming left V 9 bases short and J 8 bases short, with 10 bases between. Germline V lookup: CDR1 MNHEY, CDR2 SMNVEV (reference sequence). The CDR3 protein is CARRQSEKLFF. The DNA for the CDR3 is TGTGCCAGGAGACAGTCAGAAAAACTGTTTTTT.

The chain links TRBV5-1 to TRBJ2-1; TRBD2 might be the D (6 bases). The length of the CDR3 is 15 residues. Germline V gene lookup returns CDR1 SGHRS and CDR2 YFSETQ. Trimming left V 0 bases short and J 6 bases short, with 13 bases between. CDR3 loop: CASSLEERAINEQFF. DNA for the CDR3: TGCGCCAGCAGCTTGGAGGAGCGGGCGATCAATGAGCAGTTCTTC.

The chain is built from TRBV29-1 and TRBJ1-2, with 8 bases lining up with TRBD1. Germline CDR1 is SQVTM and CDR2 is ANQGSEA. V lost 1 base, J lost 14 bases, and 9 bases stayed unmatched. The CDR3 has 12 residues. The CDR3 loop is CSVEGIQGAYTF. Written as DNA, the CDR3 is TGCAGCGTTGAAGGTATCCAGGGGGCTTATACCTTC.

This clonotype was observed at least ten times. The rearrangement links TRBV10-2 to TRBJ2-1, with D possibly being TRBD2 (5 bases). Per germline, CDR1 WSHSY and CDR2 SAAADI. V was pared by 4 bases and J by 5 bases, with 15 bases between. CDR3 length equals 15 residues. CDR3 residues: CASSVEASYDNEQFF. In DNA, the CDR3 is TGCGCCAGCAGTGTGGAGGCTAGCTACGACAATGAGCAGTTCTTC.

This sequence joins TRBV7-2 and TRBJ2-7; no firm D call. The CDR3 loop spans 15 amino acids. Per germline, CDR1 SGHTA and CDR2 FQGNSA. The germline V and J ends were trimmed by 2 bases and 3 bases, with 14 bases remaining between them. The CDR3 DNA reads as TGTGCCAGCAGCTTACCTGGCGCAGGCTACTACGAGCAGTACTTC. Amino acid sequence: CASSLPGAGYYEQYF.

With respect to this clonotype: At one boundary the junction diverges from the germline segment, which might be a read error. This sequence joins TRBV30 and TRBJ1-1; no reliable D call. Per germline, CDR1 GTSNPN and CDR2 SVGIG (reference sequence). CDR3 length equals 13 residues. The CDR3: CAWSVHGYTESFF. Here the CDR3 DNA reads TGTGCCTGGAGTGTCCATGGGTACACTGAATCTTTCTTT.

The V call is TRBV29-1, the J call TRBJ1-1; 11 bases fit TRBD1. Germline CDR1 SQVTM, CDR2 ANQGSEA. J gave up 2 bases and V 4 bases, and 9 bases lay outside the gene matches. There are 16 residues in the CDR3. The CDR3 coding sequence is TGCAGCGTTGCACGGGGGACAGGGGGTCCCAACACTGAAGCTTTCTTT. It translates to CSVARGTGGPNTEAFF.

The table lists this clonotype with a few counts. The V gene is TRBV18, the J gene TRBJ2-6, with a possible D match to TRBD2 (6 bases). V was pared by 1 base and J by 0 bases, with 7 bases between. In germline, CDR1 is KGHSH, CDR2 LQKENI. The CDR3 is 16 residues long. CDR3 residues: CASSPRGDSGANVLTF. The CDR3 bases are TGTGCCAGCTCACCACGGGGGGACTCTGGGGCCAACGTCCTGACTTTC.

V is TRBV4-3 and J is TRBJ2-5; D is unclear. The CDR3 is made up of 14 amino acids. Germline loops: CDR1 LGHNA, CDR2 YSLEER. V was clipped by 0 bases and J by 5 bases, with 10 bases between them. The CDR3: CASSQDIREETQYF. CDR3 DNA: TGCGCCAGCAGCCAAGATATCAGAGAGGAGACCCAGTACTTC.